This T cell receptor (beta chain) was observed in a study of shared clonotypes between healthy human individuals. The overall study: Each donor had three CD4 naive, three CD4 memory, two CD8 naive and one CD8 memory plate.

The CDR3 covers 15 residues. V shed 6 bases, J shed 4 bases, and the junction held 7 bases outside the gene matches. Looked up from germline, CDR1 is WNHNN and CDR2 is SYGVQD (reference sequence). Using immunoSEQ multiplex PCR, the repertoire was profiled, and TCRdb retains in-frame clones only, with some absent. There are millions of clones in the sample; 95% occur only once, and 0.13% lies in the top ten. A CD45RA-negative memory subset and a CD45RA+ naive subset were separated from the CD4+ cells. The material sequenced was naive CD4+ T cells sorted from blood. Stated subset: CD45RA+ positively selected. The clonotype comes from a man aged 18 to 35 in good health. V gene TRBV10-1 combines with J gene TRBJ2-3; TRBD1 agrees at 10 bases. This chain's CDR3 is CASSLGTGVSDTQYF. The DNA of the CDR3 is TGCGCCAGCAGCCTAGGGACAGGGGTTTCAGATACGCAGTATTTT.